Described below is a single T cell receptor beta chain sequence and its context. No antigen is known for it. There are no base qualities to consult, and no much larger clone falls within one base. Participants in the prospective study were enrolled through a virtual design, were aged 18 to 89 years, and lived in 20 to 30 United States geographic areas. In the prospective study, participants were assigned to cohorts based on the clinical history participants reported in a screening survey and a study questionnaire. Mobile phlebotomists in the prospective study collected whole blood, serum and a nasopharyngeal or oropharyngeal swab from every participant. Prospective study participants could optionally give additional blood draws and questionnaires over an approximately 2-month period. Blood samples from the prospective study were shipped frozen or at room temperature prior to DNA extraction. The sample comes from a study of blood T cell repertoires in COVID-19 (dated by TCRdb to 2019 to 2021). Context from the whole study: Samples from collaborators originated in the United States, Italy and Spain and spanned both the acute and convalescent phases of COVID-19. The material from the prospective study consisted of cDNA or gDNA derived from T cells, B-cell-depleted T cells, or PBMCs. A de-identified subject ID, COVID-19 status, age in years and sex were almost always included in the sample metadata. The repertoires were made available in a free public database intended to serve as a resource for research on the immune response to SARS-CoV-2. HLA class I and class II types, where available, came from metadata supplied by the sample provider rather than from assay-based typing. The samples were drawn from two sources: the first 160 participants of the ongoing ImmuneRACE study, and 1,200 or so subjects contributed by 6 global collaborators. Subjects who had been exposed to COVID-19, were actively infected with it, or had recovered from it provided the deeply sampled blood TCRbeta repertoires that made up the dataset. Broad study findings and their caveats: The amount of clinical and demographic metadata varied by source and participant and was provided uncurated.

TCRbeta CDR3 regions were amplified from genomic DNA using the immunoSEQ Assay, a bias-controlled multiplex PCR. In the authors' own workflow: Nucleated cell counts per sample were estimated from amplification of reference gene primers within the assay. To quantify the absolute abundance of each unique TCRbeta CDR3 rearrangement, sequence reads were collapsed and filtered. For each sample, productive Simpson clonality was calculated as the square root of Simpson's diversity index over productive rearrangements. TCRdb's version of the immuneACCESS table is confined to in-frame rearrangements and falls short of the full clone set. An unresolved V gene accounts for under half of the shortfall where checked; the remainder is of unknown origin. Clone size and V and J calls were adopted from that table, with D and trimming inferred from the DNA. In all, the sample holds 150,000 to 200,000 clones, and under 80% of those were seen once. Around 17% of the sample is held by the ten biggest clonotypes.

Material for sequencing was PBMCs or T cells enriched from blood (not recorded which). This receptor was obtained from a woman aged 45-65 years with acute COVID-19.

The CDR3 has the sequence CASSPGGAGTGELFF. The bases read TGTGCCAGCAGCCCCGGAGGGGCTGGCACCGGGGAGCTGTTTTTT. The sequence joins TRBV7-2 to TRBJ2-2; a tentative D match to TRBD2 spans 6 bases. V sheds 5 bases and J sheds 4 bases, leaving 14 bases between their ends. From the cysteine up to the phenylalanine, the CDR3 has a length of 15 residues. Of the read, only the CDR3 DNA is kept; its 45 bases are in frame from base 1. The CDR1 and CDR2 encoded by the germline V gene are SGHTA and FQGNSA.